This TCR beta chain originates from a study of T cell responses to AZD1222 COVID-19 vaccine. Study-wide background: Timing groups of about 4 and about 12 weeks for second doses were pooled.

Some clones are missing from TCRdb's copy, which holds only in-frame ones; the method was immunoSEQ multiplex PCR. This sample carries roughly 170,000 clones, around 88% of them seen once, and the ten largest clones take 0.4% to 0.5%. On this clone: Its antigen is undetermined.

Whole-study findings and limits: There were mostly white British donors and more females than males, and clonal diversity was possibly underestimated.

This CDR3 has 12 amino acids. Germline CDR1 and CDR2: GTSNPN and SVGIG (reference sequence). Deletions cut 1 base from V and 8 bases from J, with 10 bases between. This clonotype was obtained from an adult in good health. The J gene is TRBJ2-3, the V gene TRBV30; no firm D call. Sequencing was performed on peripheral blood, taken on day 0 of AZD1222 vaccination. CDR3 in DNA: TGTGCCTGGAGTGAGTCTACGGGTACGCAGTATTTT. Encoded protein: CAWSESTGTQYF.